Each of the 15 T cell receptor beta chains below was sequenced from the same sample in a study of tumor-infiltrating lymphocytes in primary liver carcinoma. The authors made TCR beta cDNA from around 500 ng total RNA with a constant-region primer. Slightly modified ARM-PCR with three nested multiplex PCR rounds yielded TCR beta libraries. With TRBV1-TRBV30 forward primers and a C-beta reverse primer, the first two PCR rounds were run for roughly 10 cycles each. Using its own MiXCR run on the multiplex PCR reads, TCRdb lists one record per CDR3 protein. The sample contains over 100,000 distinct CDR3 sequences, around 65% of which appear only once. From about 19-30 mg of unsorted bulk tissue, DNA and RNA were co-extracted together. Sequenced material: tumor-adjacent normal liver tissue. The receptors were gathered from an older woman with primary liver carcinoma and hepatitis B virus infection.

On this clonotype: This may arise from a read error, as a much more abundant clone is one base away. This rearrangement joins TRBV6-1 to TRBJ2-7; D gene unclear. Trimming shortened V by 5 bases and J by 5 bases, and 16 bases separated the two germline ends. The CDR3 extends over 14 amino acids. Looked up from germline, CDR1 is MNHNS and CDR2 is SASEGT. For the CDR3, the DNA is TGTGCCAGCAGTTCCTCGCCAAGGAGCCACGAGCAGTACTTC. Translation: CASSSSPRSHEQYF.

Turning to this clonotype: A read error is likely, as this CDR3 ends without the conserved phenylalanine or tryptophan. The J gene is TRBJ2-3, the V gene TRBV29-1; TRBD1 might be the D (5 bases). The J call is uncertain, as TRBJ1-5 better fits the DNA end. Germline V CDR1 and CDR2: SQVTM, ANQGSEA. This CDR3 has 14 amino acids. This chain's CDR3 is CSVAGGPLTDTQHY. CDR3 DNA: TGCAGCGTTGCGGGGGGACCCCTCACAGATACGCAGCATTAT.

V is TRBV19 and J is TRBJ2-3; D gene ambiguous. V lost 6 bases and J 4 bases, leaving 5 bases between the germline ends. CDR3 size: 11 residues. Germline lookup yields CDR1 LNHDA and CDR2 SQIVND (reference sequence). The CDR3 here is CASSVSDTQYF. The DNA of the CDR3 is TGTGCCAGTAGCGTTTCAGATACGCAGTATTTT.

On this clonotype: At one boundary the junction diverges from the germline segment, which might be a read error. This chain links TRBV6-2 or TRBV6-3 with TRBJ1-2; D remains ambiguous. Germline V gives CDR1 MNHEY, CDR2 SVGEGT. The CDR3 extends over 12 amino acids. The CDR3 sequence: CASTYSGRGYTF. The CDR3 DNA reads TGTGCCAGCACTTACTCCGGTAGAGGCTACACCTTC.

Points on this clonotype: The junction departs from germline at one end; a sequencing error may be responsible. This chain links TRBV11-2 with TRBJ2-3; D remains ambiguous. The CDR3 consists of 15 residues. The germline V gene has CDR1 SGHAT and CDR2 FQNNGV. The DNA of the CDR3 is TGTGCCAGCAGCTTCGGAGTAGGGCGCACAGATATGCAGTATTTT. It encodes CASSFGVGRTDMQYF.

This clonotype was seen at least ten times. The chain combines TRBV7-8 with TRBJ1-2, with D perhaps matching TRBD1 (5 bases). V gave up 4 bases and J gave up 0 bases, with 18 bases separating them. The CDR3 is 17 amino acids. Germline V gene sequence: CDR1 SGHVS, CDR2 FQNEAQ. The CDR3 here is CASSSLRGQDSNYGYTF. CDR3 nucleotide sequence: TGTGCCAGCAGCTCCCTCCGGGGCCAGGACTCTAACTATGGCTACACCTTC. The complete variable domain, with remaining parts taken from reference TRBV7-8 and TRBJ1-2, reads GAGVSQSPRYKVAKRGQDVALRCDPISGHVSLFWYQQALGQGPEFLTYFQNEAQLDKSGLPSDRFFAERPEGSVSTLKIQRTQQEDSAVYLCASSSLRGQDSNYGYTFGSGTRLTVV.

About this clonotype itself: The final CDR3 position lacks the conserved phenylalanine or tryptophan, pointing to a likely read error. The chain combines TRBV11-2 with TRBJ1-3; 9 bases agree with TRBD1. The length of the CDR3 is 19 residues. Germline assignment: CDR1 SGHAT and CDR2 FQNNGV. The CDR3 protein is CASNSRPDRGAYSGNTIYL. The CDR3 nucleotides read TGTGCTAGCAACTCACGCCCGGACAGGGGAGCGTACTCTGGAAACACCATATATTTA.

This rearrangement joins TRBV11-1 to TRBJ2-1; D is uncertain. The CDR3 spans 14 residues. Trimming shortened V by 1 base and J by 4 bases, and 8 bases separated the two germline ends. Germline lookup yields CDR1 SGHAT and CDR2 FQDESV (reference sequence). The CDR3 coding sequence is TGTGCCAGCAGCTTAGAGGGCAGTTACAATGAGCAGTTCTTC. It codes for CASSLEGSYNEQFF.

The table lists this clonotype with a count of one. This chain connects TRBV7-9 to TRBJ2-1; D is possibly TRBD1 (6 bases). The CDR3 has 14 residues. Germline CDR1 and CDR2: SEHNR and FQNEAQ (reference sequence). Trimming pared 1 base from V and 9 bases from J, leaving 13 bases between. CDR3 DNA sequence: TGTGCCAGCAGCTTAGGAGGATCACAGGGTGAGCAGTTCTTC. Translation gives CASSLGGSQGEQFF.

The gene calls are TRBV29-1 and TRBJ1-1; TRBD1 agrees at 7 bases. CDR3 length: 14 amino acids. Germline CDR1 reads SQVTM; CDR2 reads ANQGSEA. Written as DNA, the CDR3 is TGCAGTTTTTATACAGGGGCGGGGAACACTGAAGCTTTCTTT. It yields the protein CSFYTGAGNTEAFF.

Notes on this clonotype: One junction end disagrees with the germline gene, perhaps due to a read error. V gene TRBV28 combines with J gene TRBJ1-6, with TRBD1 identical over 7 bases. The CDR3 is made up of 15 amino acids. The germline gives CDR1 MDHEN, CDR2 SYDVKM. CDR3 bases: TGTACCAGCAGTTTTGGGAGGGGGCCGTATTCACCCCCCCACTTT. Translated: CTSSFGRGPYSPPHF.

Worth noting for this clonotype: Germline and junction disagree at one end, which may indicate a read error. The chain uses TRBV4-1 and TRBJ2-1, with D perhaps matching TRBD1 or TRBD2 (6 bases each). CDR1 and CDR2 from the germline V gene are MGHRA and YSYEKL. CDR3 length equals 15 residues. The CDR3, as DNA: TGCGTCAGCAGCCAAGCCGGGGGCTCCTGCAATGAGCAGTTCTTC. Its protein product is CVSSQAGGSCNEQFF.

This clonotype was counted a few times. The chain has TRBV11-2 and TRBJ1-2; TRBD1 might be the D (5 bases). Per the germline V gene, CDR1 is SGHAT and CDR2 is FQNNGV. Trimming removed 1 base at V and 7 bases at J, with 10 bases between. The CDR3 is 13 amino acids. The CDR3 DNA follows: TGTGCCAGCAGCTTAGCCGACAGATCTGGCTACACCTTC. Its protein is CASSLADRSGYTF.

As concerns this clonotype: The junction departs from the called germline gene at one end, perhaps through a read error. CDR3 DNA sequence: TGTGCTAGCAGCCTGACAGGCACCGTGGAGCTGTTTTTT. Amino acids: CASSLTGTVELFF. The chain has TRBV11-2 and TRBJ2-2; tentative D call: TRBD1 (6 bases). In germline, CDR1 is SGHAT, CDR2 FQNNGV. CDR3 length equals 13 residues.

This clonotype was counted only a few times. This chain links TRBV18 with TRBJ1-1; D may be TRBD1 (6 bases). This CDR3 region has 19 residues. V gave up 3 bases and J gave up 0 bases, with 23 bases separating them. Germline CDR1 and CDR2: KGHSH and LQKENI. This CDR3 reads CASSPKTGLSPPMNTEAFF. The CDR3 DNA follows: TGTGCCAGCTCACCTAAGACAGGCCTCTCACCCCCCATGAACACTGAAGCTTTCTTT. Full variable domain (outside the CDR3, taken from reference TRBV18 and TRBJ1-1): NAGVMQNPRHLVRRRGQEARLRCSPMKGHSHVYWYRQLPEEGLKFMVYLQKENIIDESGMPKERFSAEFPKEGPSILRIQQVVRGDSAAYFCASSPKTGLSPPMNTEAFFGQGTRLTVV.